This passage covers 2 T cell receptor beta chains from one sample sequenced in a study of siplizumab effects on memory and regulatory T cells. Clones were read by immunoSEQ multiplex PCR, and TCRdb kept only the in-frame ones, dropping some. The data hold some 120,000 clones, with roughly 94% observed a single time. Sequencing input: non-Treg CD4+ T cells sorted from blood. The receptors derive from a human donor in good health.

V gene TRBV27 combines with J gene TRBJ1-6, with 8 bases identical to TRBD1. The CDR3 covers 14 residues. Germline V gene lookup returns CDR1 MNHEY and CDR2 SMNVEV (reference sequence). Germline trimming cut 7 bases from V and 7 bases from J; bases unmatched to any gene: 6. In nucleotides, the CDR3 is TGTGCCAGCACCCCCGGACAGGGAAATTCACCCCTCCACTTT. Its translation is CASTPGQGNSPLHF.

The rearrangement uses TRBV12-5 and TRBJ2-1, with 10 bases identical to TRBD2. The CDR3 sequence is 16 residues long. Germline CDR1 LGHNT, CDR2 FRNRAP. V was clipped by 6 bases and J by 7 bases; unmatched bases: 12. The CDR3 loop reads CASGPPLIAGGNEQFF. Written as DNA, the CDR3 is TGTGCTAGTGGCCCACCGCTGATAGCGGGAGGTAATGAGCAGTTCTTC.